Described below is a single T cell receptor (beta chain) sequence and its context. Its specificity is unknown. TCRdb keeps only in-frame clones here, not all; method: immunoSEQ multiplex PCR. The sample holds under 55,000 clones, around 80% seen once. The entry originates in a study of PD-L1 blockade in urothelial cancer. Study summary: Bladder-origin urothelial cancer in males covered twenty-five of 29 patients. Patients had been given 0 to 3 earlier chemotherapy regimens. Points from the study as a whole: Better progression-free and overall survival followed lower pretreatment blood clonality.

Time point in this sample: pretreatment peripheral blood. The specimen comprised PBMCs, sampled around atezolizumab (anti-PD-L1) treatment. The sequence was obtained from a man between 65 and 85 years old with urothelial cancer.

The CDR3, as DNA: TGTGCCAGCAGCTCGGGACAGGGAGTAAGAACAGATACGCAGTATTTT. Its translation is CASSSGQGVRTDTQYF. The genes are TRBV5-8 and TRBJ2-3; TRBD1 agrees at 9 bases. With V trimmed by 3 bases and J by 3 bases, 8 bases remained unmatched. The germline CDR1 and CDR2 sequences are SGHTS and YDEGEE. CDR3 length: 16 residues.